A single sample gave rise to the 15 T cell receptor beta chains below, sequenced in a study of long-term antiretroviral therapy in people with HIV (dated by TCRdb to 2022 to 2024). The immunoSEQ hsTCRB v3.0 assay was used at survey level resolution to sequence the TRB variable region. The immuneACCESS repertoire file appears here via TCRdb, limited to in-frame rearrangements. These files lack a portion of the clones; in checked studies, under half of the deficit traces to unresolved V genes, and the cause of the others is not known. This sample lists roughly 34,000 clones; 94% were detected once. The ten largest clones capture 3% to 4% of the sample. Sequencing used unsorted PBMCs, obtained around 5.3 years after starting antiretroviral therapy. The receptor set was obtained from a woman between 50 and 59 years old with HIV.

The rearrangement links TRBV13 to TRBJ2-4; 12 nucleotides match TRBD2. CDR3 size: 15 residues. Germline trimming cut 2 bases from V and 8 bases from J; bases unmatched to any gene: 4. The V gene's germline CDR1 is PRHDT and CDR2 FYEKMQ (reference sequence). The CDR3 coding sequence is TGTGCCAGCAGCTTAACTAGCGGGGGGAGGGACATTCAGTACTTC. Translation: CASSLTSGGRDIQYF. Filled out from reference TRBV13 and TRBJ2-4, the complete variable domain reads AAGVIQSPRHLIKEKRETATLKCYPIPRHDTVYWYQQGPGQDPQFLISFYEKMQSDKGSIPDRFSAQQFSDYHSELNMSSLELGDSALYFCASSLTSGGRDIQYFGAGTRLSVL.

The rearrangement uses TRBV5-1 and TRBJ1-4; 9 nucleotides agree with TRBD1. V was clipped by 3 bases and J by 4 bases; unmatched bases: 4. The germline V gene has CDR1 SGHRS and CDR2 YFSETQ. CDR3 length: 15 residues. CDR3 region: CASSSPGQGNEKLFF. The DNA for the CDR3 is TGCGCCAGCAGCTCTCCGGGACAGGGTAATGAAAAACTGTTTTTT.

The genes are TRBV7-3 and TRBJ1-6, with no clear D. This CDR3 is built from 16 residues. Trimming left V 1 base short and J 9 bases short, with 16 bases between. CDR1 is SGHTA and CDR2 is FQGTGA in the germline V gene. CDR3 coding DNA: TGTGCCAGCAGCTTAAACCCGGCATCAGCAAGTTCACCCCTCCACTTT. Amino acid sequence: CASSLNPASASSPLHF.

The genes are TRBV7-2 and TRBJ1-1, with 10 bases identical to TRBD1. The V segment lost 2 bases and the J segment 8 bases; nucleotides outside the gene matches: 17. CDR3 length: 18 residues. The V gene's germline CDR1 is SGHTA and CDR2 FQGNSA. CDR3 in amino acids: CASSLLWDRGARGSEAFF. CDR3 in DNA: TGTGCCAGCAGCTTACTTTGGGACAGGGGCGCGCGGGGCTCCGAAGCTTTCTTT. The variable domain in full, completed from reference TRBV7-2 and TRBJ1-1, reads GAGVSQSPSNKVTEKGKDVELRCDPISGHTALYWYRQSLGQGLEFLIYFQGNSAPDKSGLPSDRFSAERTGGSVSTLTIQRTQQEDSAVYLCASSLLWDRGARGSEAFFGQGTRLTVV.

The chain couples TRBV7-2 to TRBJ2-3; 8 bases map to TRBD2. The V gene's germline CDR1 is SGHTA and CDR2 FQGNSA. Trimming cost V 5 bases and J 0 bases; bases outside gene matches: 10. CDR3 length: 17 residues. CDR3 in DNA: TGTGCCAGCAGCCTCCTCAGCGGGGGCCGTAGCACAGATACGCAGTATTTT. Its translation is CASSLLSGGRSTDTQYF.

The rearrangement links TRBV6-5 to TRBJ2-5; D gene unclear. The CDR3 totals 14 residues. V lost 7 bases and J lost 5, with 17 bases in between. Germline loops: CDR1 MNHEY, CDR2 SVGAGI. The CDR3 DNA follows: TGTGCCAGCACTTCCAACGGGTACCGGGAGACCCAGTACTTC. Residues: CASTSNGYRETQYF.

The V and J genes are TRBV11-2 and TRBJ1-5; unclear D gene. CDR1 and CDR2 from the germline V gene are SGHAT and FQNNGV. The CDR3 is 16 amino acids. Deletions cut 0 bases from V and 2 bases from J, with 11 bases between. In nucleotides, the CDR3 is TGTGCCAGCAGCTTAGACGGTTCGAGGGGCAATCAGCCCCAGCATTTT. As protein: CASSLDGSRGNQPQHF.

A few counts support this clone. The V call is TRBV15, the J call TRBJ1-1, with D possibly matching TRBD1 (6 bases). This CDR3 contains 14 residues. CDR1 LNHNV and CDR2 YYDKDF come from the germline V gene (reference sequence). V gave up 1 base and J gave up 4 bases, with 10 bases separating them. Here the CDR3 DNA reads TGTGCCACCAGCAGAGGTGGGGGGCTCACTGAAGCTTTCTTT. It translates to CATSRGGGLTEAFF.

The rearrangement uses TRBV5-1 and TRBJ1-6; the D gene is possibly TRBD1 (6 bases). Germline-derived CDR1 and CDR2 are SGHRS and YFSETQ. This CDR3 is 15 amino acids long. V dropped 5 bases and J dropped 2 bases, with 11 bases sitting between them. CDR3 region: CASRSGGTYNSPLHF. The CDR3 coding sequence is TGCGCCAGCAGATCTGGGGGCACCTATAATTCACCCCTCCACTTT. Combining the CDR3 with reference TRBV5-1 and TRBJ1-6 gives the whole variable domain KAGVTQTPRYLIKTRGQQVTLSCSPISGHRSVSWYQQTPGQGLQFLFEYFSETQRNKGNFPGRFSGRQFSNSRSEMNVSTLELGDSALYLCASRSGGTYNSPLHFGNGTRLTVT.

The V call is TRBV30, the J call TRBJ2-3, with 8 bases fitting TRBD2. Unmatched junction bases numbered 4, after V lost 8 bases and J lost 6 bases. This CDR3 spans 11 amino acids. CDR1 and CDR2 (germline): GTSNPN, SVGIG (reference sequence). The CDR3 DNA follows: TGTGCCACGGGAGGGTGGGATACGCAGTATTTT. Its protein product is CATGGWDTQYF. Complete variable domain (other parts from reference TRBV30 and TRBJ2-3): SQTIHQWPATLVQPVGSPLSLECTVEGTSNPNLYWYRQAAGRGLQLLFYSVGIGQISSEVPQNLSASRPQDRQFILSSKKLLLSDSGFYLCATGGWDTQYFGPGTRLTVL.

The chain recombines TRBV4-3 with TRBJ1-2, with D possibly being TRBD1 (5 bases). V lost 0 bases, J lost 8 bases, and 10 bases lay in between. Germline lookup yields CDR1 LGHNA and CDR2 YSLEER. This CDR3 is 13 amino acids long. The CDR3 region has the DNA TGCGCCAGCAGCCAAGATCGCGGGGACGGCTACACCTTC. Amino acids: CASSQDRGDGYTF.

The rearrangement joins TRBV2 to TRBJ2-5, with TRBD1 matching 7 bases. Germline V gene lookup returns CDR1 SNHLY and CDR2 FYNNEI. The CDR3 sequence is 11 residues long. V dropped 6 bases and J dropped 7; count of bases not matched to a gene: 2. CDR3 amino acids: CASRAGGTQYF. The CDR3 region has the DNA TGTGCCAGCAGGGCAGGGGGGACCCAGTACTTC.

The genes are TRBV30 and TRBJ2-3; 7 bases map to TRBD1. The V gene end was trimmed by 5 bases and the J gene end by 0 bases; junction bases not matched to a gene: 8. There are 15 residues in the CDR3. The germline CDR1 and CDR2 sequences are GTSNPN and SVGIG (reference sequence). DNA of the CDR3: TGTGCCTGGGAACCTGGACAGGCAAGCACAGATACGCAGTATTTT. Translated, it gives CAWEPGQASTDTQYF.

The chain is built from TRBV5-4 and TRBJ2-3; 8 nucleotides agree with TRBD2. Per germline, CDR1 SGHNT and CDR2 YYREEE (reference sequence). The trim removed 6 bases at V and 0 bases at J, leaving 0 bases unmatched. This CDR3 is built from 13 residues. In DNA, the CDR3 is TGTGCCAGCAAGCGGGGGAGCACAGATACGCAGTATTTT. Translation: CASKRGSTDTQYF.

The CDR3 protein is CASSPSSGGGTDTQYF. The CDR3 DNA reads as TGTGCCAGCTCACCATCGTCGGGGGGGGGCACAGATACGCAGTATTTT. This rearrangement joins TRBV18 to TRBJ2-3; 8 nucleotides match TRBD2. Germline lookup yields CDR1 KGHSH and CDR2 LQKENI. The CDR3 spans 16 residues. With V trimmed by 2 bases and J by 1 base, 5 bases remained unmatched. Together with reference TRBV18 and TRBJ2-3, the CDR3 gives the full variable domain: NAGVMQNPRHLVRRRGQEARLRCSPMKGHSHVYWYRQLPEEGLKFMVYLQKENIIDESGMPKERFSAEFPKEGPSILRIQQVVRGDSAAYFCASSPSSGGGTDTQYFGPGTRLTVL.